The source of this T cell receptor beta chain is a study of T-cell memory formation after mild COVID-19 (dated by TCRdb to 2020 to 2023). Study-wide context: TCR sequence clusters from the two donors were found to be largely donor specific. In a couple of donors, T-cell clones that expanded and contracted after mild COVID-19 were tracked by sequencing TCRalpha and TCRbeta repertoires over time. Two young, previously healthy adult volunteers, one female and one male, were included in the cohort.

The reads were generated on an Illumina NovaSeq 6000. Using 5'RACE with constant-segment primers, TCRalpha and TCRbeta cDNA libraries were constructed, with sample barcodes and unique molecular identifiers added in the process. RNA was extracted from every sample with Trizol reagent. Amplification of the libraries took two PCR steps, and the second step added a second sample barcode plus Illumina TruSeq adapters. Sequencing of the libraries was done on an Illumina NovaSeq, producing 2 x 150 bp paired-end reads. From the authors' description of their analysis: With migec v1.2.7, reads were demultiplexed and then collapsed into UMI-guided consensus sequences. With mixcr v2.1.11, UMI consensuses were aligned to TRA and TRB V and J templates and assembled into clonotypes. Clonotypes were classified as expanded or contracted when called significant by both edgeR and NoisET, with noise models trained on biological replicates. For edgeR calls, the cutoffs were a false discovery rate-adjusted p below 0.01 and a log2 fold-change threshold of 1. As an exploratory analysis of dynamics, max-normalized trajectories of the 1000 most abundant clonotypes were examined with PCA combined with hierarchical clustering. The CD4 or CD8 phenotype of responding clones was assigned using the separately sequenced CD4+ and CD8+ repertoires. The raw public reads went through TCRdb reprocessing: fastp at Q25, MiXCR clone calling, in-frame beta chains kept. Each entry merges the rows of one CDR3 protein and shows their most common DNA and genes. Here the V and J calls rest on TCRdb's processing, not on the authors' analysis. This sample gives 200,000 to 300,000 distinct CDR3 sequences in total; approximately 10% of them show up just once. The top ten clones comprise 20% to 25% of the sample.

Here is what the overall study found, with its caveats: The detection of some responding clones in pre-infection memory suggests that pre-existing cross-reactive memory T cells joined the SARS-CoV-2 response. Contracting CD4+ clones were located mainly in the CM and EM memory subsets, whereas CD8+ clones were found to be enriched in EMRA. SARS-CoV-2 specificity of the second-wave clones peaking on day 37 was not confirmed. Clones that contracted from day 15 to 85 showed balanced CD4/CD8 phenotypes, whereas a second wave of clones that expanded from day 15 to 37 leaned towards CD4+. The study covered only a couple of mild cases, and larger cohorts including severe cases with pre-infection samples were considered necessary.

Details on this clonotype: Its antigen has not been determined. No clone much larger than this one lies a single base away; base qualities are absent.

The junction carries 11 bases between V and J, which are trimmed by 2 bases and 6 bases respectively. Spanning cysteine to phenylalanine, the CDR3 consists of 14 amino acids. The only DNA kept is the CDR3, 42 bases in frame from the first base. Per the germline V gene, SGHAT is the CDR1 and FQNNGV is the CDR2. Ficoll-Paque density gradient centrifugation was the method used to isolate PBMCs. Source material: PBMCs or a T cell subset sorted from them (not recorded which). This clonotype was sampled from a man aged 18 to 29 who had mild COVID-19 (a few samples of this study predate the infection). The sample titles of this study are shuffled in the database, so cell type and time point are left out; the donor was told from shared clones. Recombination linked TRBV11-2 to TRBJ2-4; a confident D gene designation cannot be given. In nucleotides, the sequence is TGTGCCAGCAGCTTACCATTAGGGCTAAACATTCAGTACTTC. The resulting protein is CASSLPLGLNIQYF.